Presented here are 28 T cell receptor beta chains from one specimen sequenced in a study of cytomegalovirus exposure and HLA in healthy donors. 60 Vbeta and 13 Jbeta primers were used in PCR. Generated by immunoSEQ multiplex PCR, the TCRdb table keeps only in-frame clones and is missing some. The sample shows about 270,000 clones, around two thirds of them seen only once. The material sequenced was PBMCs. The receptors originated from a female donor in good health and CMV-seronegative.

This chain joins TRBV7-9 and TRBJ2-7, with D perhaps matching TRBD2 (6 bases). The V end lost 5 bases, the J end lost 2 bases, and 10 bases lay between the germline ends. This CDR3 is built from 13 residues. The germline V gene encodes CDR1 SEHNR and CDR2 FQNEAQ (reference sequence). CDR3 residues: CASSLWGAYEQYF. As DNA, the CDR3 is TGTGCCAGCAGCCTATGGGGGGCCTACGAGCAGTACTTC.

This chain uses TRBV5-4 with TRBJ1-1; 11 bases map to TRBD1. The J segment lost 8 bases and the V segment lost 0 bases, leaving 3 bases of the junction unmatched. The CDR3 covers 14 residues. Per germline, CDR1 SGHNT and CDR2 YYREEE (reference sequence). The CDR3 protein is CASSLEDRGLEAFF. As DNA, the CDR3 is TGTGCCAGCAGCTTGGAGGACAGGGGGCTAGAAGCTTTCTTT.

The CDR3 sequence: CASSLRSRDKPYEQYF. The CDR3 bases are TGTGCCAGCAGTTTAAGGTCGAGGGATAAGCCCTACGAGCAGTACTTC. The rearrangement joins TRBV27 to TRBJ2-7, with D maybe TRBD2 (5 bases). The CDR3 length is 16 residues. Per germline, CDR1 MNHEY and CDR2 SMNVEV (reference sequence). The ends were cut back, 2 bases at V and 2 bases at J, with 16 bases in the middle.

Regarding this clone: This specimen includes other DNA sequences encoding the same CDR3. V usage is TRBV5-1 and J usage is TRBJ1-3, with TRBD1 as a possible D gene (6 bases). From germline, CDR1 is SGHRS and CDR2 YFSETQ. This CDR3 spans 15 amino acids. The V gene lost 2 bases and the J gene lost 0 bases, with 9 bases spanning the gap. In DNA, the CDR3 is TGCGCCAGCAGCTTCACAGGGAGCTCTGGAAACACCATATATTTT. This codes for CASSFTGSSGNTIYF.

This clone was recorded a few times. This CDR3 reads CSVTPIGTEAFF. The CDR3 region has the DNA TGCAGCGTCACACCCATCGGGACTGAAGCTTTCTTT. The chain combines TRBV29-1 with TRBJ1-1; D is uncertain. The CDR3 loop spans 12 amino acids. V shed 6 bases and J shed 5 bases, with 13 bases lying between them. Germline lookup yields CDR1 SQVTM and CDR2 ANQGSEA.

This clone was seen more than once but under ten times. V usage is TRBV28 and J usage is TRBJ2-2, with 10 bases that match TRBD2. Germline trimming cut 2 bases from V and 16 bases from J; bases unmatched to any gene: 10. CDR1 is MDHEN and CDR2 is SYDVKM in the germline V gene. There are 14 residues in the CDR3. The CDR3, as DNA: TGTGCCAGCAGTTTACCTACTAGCGGGATAGCTCCGTTTTTT. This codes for CASSLPTSGIAPFF.

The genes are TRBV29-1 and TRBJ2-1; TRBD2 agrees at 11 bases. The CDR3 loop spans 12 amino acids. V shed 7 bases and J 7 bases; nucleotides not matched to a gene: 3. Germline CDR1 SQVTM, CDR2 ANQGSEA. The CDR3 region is CSARTSGNEQFF. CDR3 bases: TGCAGCGCTAGGACTAGCGGGAATGAGCAGTTCTTC.

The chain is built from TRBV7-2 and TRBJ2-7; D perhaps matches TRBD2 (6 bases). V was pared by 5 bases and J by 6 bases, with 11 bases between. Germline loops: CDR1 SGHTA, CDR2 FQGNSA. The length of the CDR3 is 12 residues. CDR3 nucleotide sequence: TGTGCCAGCAGCCCGGGGACTTCCGAGCAGTACTTC. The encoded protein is CASSPGTSEQYF.

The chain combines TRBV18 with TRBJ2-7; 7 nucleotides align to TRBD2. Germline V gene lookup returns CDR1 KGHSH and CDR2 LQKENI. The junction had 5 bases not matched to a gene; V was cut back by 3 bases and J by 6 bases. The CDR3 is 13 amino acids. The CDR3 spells CASSPVREGEQYF. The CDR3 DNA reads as TGTGCCAGCTCACCTGTTAGGGAGGGCGAGCAGTACTTC. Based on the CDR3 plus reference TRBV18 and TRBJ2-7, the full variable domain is NAGVMQNPRHLVRRRGQEARLRCSPMKGHSHVYWYRQLPEEGLKFMVYLQKENIIDESGMPKERFSAEFPKEGPSILRIQQVVRGDSAAYFCASSPVREGEQYFGPGTRLTVT.

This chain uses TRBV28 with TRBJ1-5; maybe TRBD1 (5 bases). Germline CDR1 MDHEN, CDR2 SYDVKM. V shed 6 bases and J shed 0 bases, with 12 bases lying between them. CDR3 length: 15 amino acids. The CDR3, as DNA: TGTGCCAGCAGACCCAGGGTCGTTAGCAATCAGCCCCAGCATTTT. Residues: CASRPRVVSNQPQHF.

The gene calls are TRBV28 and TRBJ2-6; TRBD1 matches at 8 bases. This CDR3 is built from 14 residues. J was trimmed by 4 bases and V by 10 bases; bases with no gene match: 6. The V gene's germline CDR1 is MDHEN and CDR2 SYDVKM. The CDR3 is CATGQGAGANVLTF. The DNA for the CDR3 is TGTGCCACTGGGCAGGGGGCGGGGGCCAACGTCCTGACTTTC.

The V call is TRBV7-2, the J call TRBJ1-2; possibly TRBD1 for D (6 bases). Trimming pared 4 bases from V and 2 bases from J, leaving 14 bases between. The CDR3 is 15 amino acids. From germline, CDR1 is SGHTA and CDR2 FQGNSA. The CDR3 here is CASSYRDTRNYGYTF. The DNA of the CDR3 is TGTGCCAGCAGCTACCGGGACACCAGAAACTATGGCTACACCTTC.

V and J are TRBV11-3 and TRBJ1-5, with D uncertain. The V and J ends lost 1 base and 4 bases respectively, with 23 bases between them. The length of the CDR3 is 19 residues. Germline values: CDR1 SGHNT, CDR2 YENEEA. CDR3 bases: TGTGCCAGCAGCTTAGGACAAACCCTCGACGGACTCTTTAATCAGCCCCAGCATTTT. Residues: CASSLGQTLDGLFNQPQHF.

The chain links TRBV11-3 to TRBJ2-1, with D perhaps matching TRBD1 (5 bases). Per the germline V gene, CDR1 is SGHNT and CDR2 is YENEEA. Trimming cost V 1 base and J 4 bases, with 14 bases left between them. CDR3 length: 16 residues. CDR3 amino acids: CASSLVGAAAYNEQFF. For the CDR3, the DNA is TGTGCCAGCAGCTTAGTAGGGGCGGCTGCTTACAATGAGCAGTTCTTC.

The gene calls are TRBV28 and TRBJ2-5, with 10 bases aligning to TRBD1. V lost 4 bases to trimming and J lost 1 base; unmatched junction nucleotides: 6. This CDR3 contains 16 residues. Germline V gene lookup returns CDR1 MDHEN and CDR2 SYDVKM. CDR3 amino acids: CASSYRTGGAQETQYF. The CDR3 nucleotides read TGTGCCAGCAGTTACCGGACAGGGGGGGCCCAAGAGACCCAGTACTTC. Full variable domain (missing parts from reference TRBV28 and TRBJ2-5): DVKVTQSSRYLVKRTGEKVFLECVQDMDHENMFWYRQDPGLGLRLIYFSYDVKMKEKGDIPEGYSVSREKKERFSLILESASTNQTSMYLCASSYRTGGAQETQYFGPGTRLLVL.

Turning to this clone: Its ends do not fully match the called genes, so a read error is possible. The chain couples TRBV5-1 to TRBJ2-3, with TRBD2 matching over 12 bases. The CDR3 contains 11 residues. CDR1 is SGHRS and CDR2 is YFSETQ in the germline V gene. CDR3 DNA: TGCGCCAGCAGCGCGGGACTAGCGGGCGTCTTT. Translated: CASSAGLAGVF.

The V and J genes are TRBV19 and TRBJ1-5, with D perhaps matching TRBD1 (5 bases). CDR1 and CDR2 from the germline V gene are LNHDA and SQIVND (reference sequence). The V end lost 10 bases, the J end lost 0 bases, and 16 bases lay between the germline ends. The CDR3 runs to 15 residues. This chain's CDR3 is CATDSSHLSNQPQHF. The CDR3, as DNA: TGTGCCACCGACAGCTCACACCTTAGCAATCAGCCCCAGCATTTT.

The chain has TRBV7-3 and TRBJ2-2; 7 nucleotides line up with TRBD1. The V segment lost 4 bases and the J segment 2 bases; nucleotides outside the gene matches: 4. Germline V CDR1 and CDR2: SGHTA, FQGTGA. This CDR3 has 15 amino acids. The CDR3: CASSSGTANTGELFF. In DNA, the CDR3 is TGTGCCAGCAGCTCCGGGACAGCCAACACCGGGGAGCTGTTTTTT. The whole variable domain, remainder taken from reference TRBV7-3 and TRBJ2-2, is GAGVSQTPSNKVTEKGKYVELRCDPISGHTALYWYRQSLGQGPEFLIYFQGTGAADDSGLPNDRFFAVRPEGSVSTLKIQRTERGDSAVYLCASSSGTANTGELFFGEGSRLTVL.

The CDR3 spells CASSLARQGQGFTGELFF. As DNA, the CDR3 is TGTGCCAGCAGCTTGGCCCGACAGGGACAGGGGTTCACCGGGGAGCTGTTTTTT. V usage is TRBV5-6 and J usage is TRBJ2-2; 10 bases agree with TRBD1. Germline assignment: CDR1 SGHDT and CDR2 YYEEEE. The CDR3 consists of 18 residues. V was pared by 0 bases and J by 4 bases, with 9 bases of the junction left unmatched.

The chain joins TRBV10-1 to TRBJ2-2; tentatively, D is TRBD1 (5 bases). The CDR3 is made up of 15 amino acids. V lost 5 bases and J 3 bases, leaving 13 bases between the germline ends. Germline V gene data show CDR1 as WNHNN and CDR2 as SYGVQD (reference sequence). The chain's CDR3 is CASSSNRSHTGELFF. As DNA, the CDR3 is TGCGCCAGCAGTTCTAACAGGTCACACACCGGGGAGCTGTTTTTT.

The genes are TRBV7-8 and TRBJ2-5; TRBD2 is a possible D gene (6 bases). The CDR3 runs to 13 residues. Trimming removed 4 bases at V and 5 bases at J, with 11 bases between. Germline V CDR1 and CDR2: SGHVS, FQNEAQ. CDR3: CASSYRGSETQYF. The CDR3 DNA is TGTGCCAGCAGCTATCGGGGGAGTGAGACCCAGTACTTC. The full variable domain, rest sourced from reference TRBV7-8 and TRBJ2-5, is GAGVSQSPRYKVAKRGQDVALRCDPISGHVSLFWYQQALGQGPEFLTYFQNEAQLDKSGLPSDRFFAERPEGSVSTLKIQRTQQEDSAVYLCASSYRGSETQYFGPGTRLLVL.

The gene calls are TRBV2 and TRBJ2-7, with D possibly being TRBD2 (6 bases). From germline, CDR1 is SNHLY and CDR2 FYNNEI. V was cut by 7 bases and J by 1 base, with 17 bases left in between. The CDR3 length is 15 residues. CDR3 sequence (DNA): TGTGCCAGCACCCCGCTGGAGGGTTTGTCCTACGAGCAGTACTTC. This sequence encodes CASTPLEGLSYEQYF.

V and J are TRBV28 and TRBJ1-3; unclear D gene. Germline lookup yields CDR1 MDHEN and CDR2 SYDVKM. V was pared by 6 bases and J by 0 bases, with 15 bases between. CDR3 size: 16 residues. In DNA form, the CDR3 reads TGTGCCAGCAGGCCCGGGAGCCAAAACTCTGGAAACACCATATATTTT. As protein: CASRPGSQNSGNTIYF. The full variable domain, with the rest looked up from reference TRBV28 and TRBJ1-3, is DVKVTQSSRYLVKRTGEKVFLECVQDMDHENMFWYRQDPGLGLRLIYFSYDVKMKEKGDIPEGYSVSREKKERFSLILESASTNQTSMYLCASRPGSQNSGNTIYFGEGSWLTVV.

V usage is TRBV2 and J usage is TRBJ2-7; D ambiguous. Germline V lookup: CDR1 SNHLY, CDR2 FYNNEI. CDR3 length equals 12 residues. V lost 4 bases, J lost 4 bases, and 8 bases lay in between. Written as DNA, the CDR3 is TGTGCCAGCAGTGTTGTATCTTACGAGCAGTACTTC. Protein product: CASSVVSYEQYF.

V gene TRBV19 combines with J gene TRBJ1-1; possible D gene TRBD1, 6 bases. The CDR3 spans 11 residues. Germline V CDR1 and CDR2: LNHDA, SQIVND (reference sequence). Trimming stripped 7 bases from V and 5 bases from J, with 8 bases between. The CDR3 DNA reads TGTGCCAGTAAAGACAGGACTGAAGCTTTCTTT. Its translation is CASKDRTEAFF.

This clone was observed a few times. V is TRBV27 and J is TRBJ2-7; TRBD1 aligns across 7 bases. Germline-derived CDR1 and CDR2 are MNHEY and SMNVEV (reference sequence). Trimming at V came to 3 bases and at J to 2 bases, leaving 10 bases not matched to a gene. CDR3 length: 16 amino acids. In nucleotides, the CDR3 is TGTGCCAGCAGTTTTGAGTTAGGGGGCATACCCTACGAGCAGTACTTC. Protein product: CASSFELGGIPYEQYF.

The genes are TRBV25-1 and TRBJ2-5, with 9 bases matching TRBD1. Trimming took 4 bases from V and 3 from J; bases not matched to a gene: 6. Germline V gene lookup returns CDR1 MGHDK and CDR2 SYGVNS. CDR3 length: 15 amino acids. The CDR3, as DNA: TGTGCCAGCAGTGGTAGACAGGGGGTAAAAGAGACCCAGTACTTC. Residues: CASSGRQGVKETQYF. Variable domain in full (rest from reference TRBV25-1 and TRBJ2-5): EADIYQTPRYLVIGTGKKITLECSQTMGHDKMYWYQQDPGMELHLIHYSYGVNSTEKGDLSSESTVSRIRTEHFPLTLESARPSHTSQYLCASSGRQGVKETQYFGPGTRLLVL.

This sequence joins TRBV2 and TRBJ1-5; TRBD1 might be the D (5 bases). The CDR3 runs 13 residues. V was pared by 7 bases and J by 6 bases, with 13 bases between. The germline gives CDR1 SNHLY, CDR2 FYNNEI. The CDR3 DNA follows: TGTGCCAGCACTGCGGCGGGGACTCAGCCCCAGCATTTT. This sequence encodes CASTAAGTQPQHF.